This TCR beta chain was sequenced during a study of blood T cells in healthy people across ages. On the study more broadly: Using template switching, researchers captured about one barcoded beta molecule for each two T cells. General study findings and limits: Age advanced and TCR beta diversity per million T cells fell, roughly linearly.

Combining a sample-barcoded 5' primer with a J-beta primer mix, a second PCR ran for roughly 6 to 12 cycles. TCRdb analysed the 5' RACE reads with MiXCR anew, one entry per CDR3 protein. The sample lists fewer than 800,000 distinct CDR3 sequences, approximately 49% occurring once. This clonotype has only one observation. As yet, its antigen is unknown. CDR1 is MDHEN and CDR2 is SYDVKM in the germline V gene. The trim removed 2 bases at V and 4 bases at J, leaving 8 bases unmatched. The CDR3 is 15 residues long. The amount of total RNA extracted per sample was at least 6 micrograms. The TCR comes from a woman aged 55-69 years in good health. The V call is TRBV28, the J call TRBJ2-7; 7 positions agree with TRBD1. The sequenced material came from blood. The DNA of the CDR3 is TGTGCCAGCAGTTTAACCGAGACAGGGAAGTACGAGCAGTACTTC. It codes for CASSLTETGKYEQYF.